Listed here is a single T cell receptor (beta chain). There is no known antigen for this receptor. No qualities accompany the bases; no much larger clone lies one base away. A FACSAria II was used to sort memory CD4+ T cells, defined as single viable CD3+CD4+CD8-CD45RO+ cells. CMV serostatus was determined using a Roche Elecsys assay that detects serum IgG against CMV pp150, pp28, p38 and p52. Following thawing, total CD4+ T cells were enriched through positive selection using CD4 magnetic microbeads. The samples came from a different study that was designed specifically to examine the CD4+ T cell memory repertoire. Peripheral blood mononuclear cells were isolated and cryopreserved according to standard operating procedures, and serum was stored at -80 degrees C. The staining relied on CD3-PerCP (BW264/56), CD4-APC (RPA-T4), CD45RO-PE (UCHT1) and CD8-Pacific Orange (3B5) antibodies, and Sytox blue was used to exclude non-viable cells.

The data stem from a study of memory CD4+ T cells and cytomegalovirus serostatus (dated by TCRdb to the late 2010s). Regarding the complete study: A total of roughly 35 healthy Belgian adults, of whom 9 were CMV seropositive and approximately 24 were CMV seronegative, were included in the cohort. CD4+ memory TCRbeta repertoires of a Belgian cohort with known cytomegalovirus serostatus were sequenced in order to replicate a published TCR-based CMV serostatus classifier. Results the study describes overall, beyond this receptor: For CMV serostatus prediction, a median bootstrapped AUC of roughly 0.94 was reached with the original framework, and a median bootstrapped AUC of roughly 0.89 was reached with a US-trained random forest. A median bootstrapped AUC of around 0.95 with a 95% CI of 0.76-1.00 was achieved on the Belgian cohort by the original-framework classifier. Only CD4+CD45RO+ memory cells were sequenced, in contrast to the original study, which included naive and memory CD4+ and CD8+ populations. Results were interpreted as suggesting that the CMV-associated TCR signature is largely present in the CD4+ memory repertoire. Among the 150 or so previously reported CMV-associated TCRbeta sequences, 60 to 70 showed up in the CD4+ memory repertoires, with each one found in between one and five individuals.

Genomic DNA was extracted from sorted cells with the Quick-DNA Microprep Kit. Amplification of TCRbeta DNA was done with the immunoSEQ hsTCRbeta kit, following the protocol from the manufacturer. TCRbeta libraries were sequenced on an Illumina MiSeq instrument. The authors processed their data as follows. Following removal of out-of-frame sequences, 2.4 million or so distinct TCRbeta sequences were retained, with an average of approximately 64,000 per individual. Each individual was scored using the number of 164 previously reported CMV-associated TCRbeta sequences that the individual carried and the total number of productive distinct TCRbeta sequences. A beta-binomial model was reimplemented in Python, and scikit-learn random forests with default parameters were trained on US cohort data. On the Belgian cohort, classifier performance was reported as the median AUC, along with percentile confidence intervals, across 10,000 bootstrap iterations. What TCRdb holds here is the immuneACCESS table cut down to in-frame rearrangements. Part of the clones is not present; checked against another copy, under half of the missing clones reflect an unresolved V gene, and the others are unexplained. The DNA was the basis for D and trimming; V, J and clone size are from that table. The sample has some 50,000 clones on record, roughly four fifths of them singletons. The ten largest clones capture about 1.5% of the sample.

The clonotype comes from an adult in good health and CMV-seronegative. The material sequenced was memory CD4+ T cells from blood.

This receptor has the CDR3 CASSPGGGQNRGYTF. The DNA sequence is TGCGCCAGCAGCCCCGGGGGCGGACAGAACCGCGGCTACACCTTC. This receptor chain uses TRBV5-1 and TRBJ1-2; the D gene is perhaps TRBD1, from 6 matching bases. The CDR3 contains 15 residues, cysteine and phenylalanine counted. Only the CDR3 region is kept as DNA, spanning 45 bases read in frame from base 1. The germline ends are 21 bases apart after V is trimmed by 4 bases and J by 8 bases. The germline V gene supplies CDR1 SGHRS and CDR2 YFSETQ.